The rows below give T cell receptor beta chains drawn from one sample of a study of shared T cell receptors in the human thymus. TCRdb's table, derived via immunoSEQ multiplex PCR, lists solely in-frame clones and lacks some. The sample lists 720,000 or so clones; approximately 85% were seen once. These data are also associated with another study on human thymus T cells.

The sequenced sample consisted of thymocytes. Source of these receptors: a girl in the first two years of life with a congenital heart defect. Both conserved end residues are part of each CDR3. The D gene is left open where the match is weak. Size values are once, few and many counts, or a class for expanded clones, and some rows have none.

>TRBJ1-2|TRBV10-2|once|TRBD1
TGCGCCAGCACGGGACAGCGACACCCCAGGGCGGAAGGCTACACCTTC
CASTGQRHPRAEGYTF
>TRBJ1-4|TRBV5-8|.|.
TGTGCCAGCAGCTTAACCTTTGAGAGTACTAATGAAAAACTGTTTTTT
CASSLTFESTNEKLFF
>TRBJ1-1|TRBV11-2|once|.
TGTGCCAGCAGTCCTTCCCCCGCTGCGACTTTCGAAGCTTTCTTT
CASSPSPAATFEAFF
>TRBJ1-1|TRBV5-1|.|.
TGCGCCAGCAGTGCAGGTCTTTCGGCGGAAGCTTTCTTT
CASSAGLSAEAFF
>TRBJ2-2|TRBV5-6|.|.
TGTGCCAGCAGGCGCCGGGGGTACACCGGGGAGCTGTTTTTT
CASRRRGYTGELFF
>TRBJ1-3|TRBV11-2|.|TRBD1
TGTGCCAGCAGCCCCAGGACAGGGGATAAGAGAAACACCATATATTTT
CASSPRTGDKRNTIYF
>TRBJ1-2|TRBV4-1|once|TRBD1
TGCGCCAGCAGCCAGATAGGAAGGGGGCGCGACTATGGCTACACCTTC
CASSQIGRGRDYGYTF
>TRBJ1-6|TRBV27|.|.
TGTGCCAGCAGTTATTCCCCGGACGGGAAAGAGAGGGAGGCCTATAATTCACCCCTCCACTTT
CASSYSPDGKEREAYNSPLHF
>TRBJ1-2|TRBV5-1|.|TRBD1
TGCGCCAGCAGCATGAACAGGGGCCCCATGCGGCTCTATGGCTACACCTTC
CASSMNRGPMRLYGYTF
>TRBJ1-1|TRBV12-5|.|.
TGTGCTAGTGGTCCCGCCGGACAGTCGGCTTTCTTT
CASGPAGQSAFF
>TRBJ1-4|TRBV14|few|.
TGTGCCAGCAGCCAAGATGGGGCAGCCTTTAATGAAAAACTGTTTTTT
CASSQDGAAFNEKLFF
>TRBJ2-1|TRBV29-1|.|.
TGCAGCGTTGAAGACGGTTGGGGGGGGCGTAGTTACAATGAGCAGTTCTTC
CSVEDGWGGRSYNEQFF
>TRBJ1-5|TRBV4-1|.|TRBD1
TGCGCCAGCAGCCAAGCCTCAGACAGGGGATTCAATCAGCCCCAGCATTTT
CASSQASDRGFNQPQHF
>TRBJ2-3|TRBV12-5|.|TRBD1
TGTGCTAGTGGGCACTTGACAGGGGCATTCCCATCGCAGTATTTT
CASGHLTGAFPSQYF
>TRBJ2-1|TRBV14|.|TRBD2
TGTGCCAGCAGCTTCCGACTAGCGATCTCCTACAATGAGCAGTTCTTC
CASSFRLAISYNEQFF
>TRBJ1-1|TRBV4-3|.|TRBD1
TGCGCCAGCAGCAATAGACAGGGTTCAGCTTTCTTT
CASSNRQGSAFF
>TRBJ1-5|TRBV5-8|.|.
TGTGCCAGCAGCTTGAGCTTAGGAGGGGGGGATCAGCCCCAGCATTTT
CASSLSLGGGDQPQHF
>TRBJ1-1|TRBV2|.|TRBD1
TGTGCCAGCAGTGAAGCGCTTTACAGGGGAAACACTGAAGCTTTCTTT
CASSEALYRGNTEAFF
>TRBJ2-7|TRBV4-3|.|.
TGCGCCAGCAGCCAGAATGGGGATGGGGACTCCGAGCAGTACTTC
CASSQNGDGDSEQYF
>TRBJ2-7|TRBV6-6|.|.
TGTGCCAGCAGCCTAGTAGAGGAGGGCAAGTACTTC
CASSLVEEGKYF
>TRBJ1-5|TRBV7-2|once|.
TGTGCCAGCAGCTTTTTCGGTCAGCCCCAGCATTTT
CASSFFGQPQHF
>TRBJ2-2|TRBV5-1|.|TRBD2
TGCGCCAGCAGCTTGGAGGGACTAGCGGGGGGAAACACCGGGGAGCCGTTTTTT
CASSLEGLAGGNTGEPFF
>TRBJ2-3|TRBV19|.|TRBD2
TGTGCCAGTAGTATACAAAGACTGGCTAGCGGGGAAACAGATACGCAGTATTTT
CASSIQRLASGETDTQYF
>TRBJ1-2|TRBV29-1|.|.
TGCAGCGTTCCTTCACAGTCGAGTGGCTACACCTTC
CSVPSQSSGYTF
>TRBJ1-5|TRBV2|.|TRBD1
TGTGCCAGCAGAGAACCGAGTCCGGGACAGGGGAAAGGGCAGCCCCAGCATTTT
CASREPSPGQGKGQPQHF
>TRBJ1-5|TRBV19|once|TRBD1
TGTGCCAGTAGTATTCCTGCCGGGACAGGGAATCAGCCCCAGCATTTT
CASSIPAGTGNQPQHF
>TRBJ1-4|TRBV19|.|TRBD1
TGTGCCAGTAGACCCGGACAGGCCCGAAATGAAAAACTGTTTTTT
CASRPGQARNEKLFF
>TRBJ1-4|TRBV2|.|.
TGTGCCGTCCTCCTCCCCCGGGTCTCTAATGAAAAACTGTTTTTT
CAVLLPRVSNEKLFF
>TRBJ2-4|TRBV5-1|.|TRBD1
TGCGCCAGCAGCTGGGGGACAGGTCTAGCCAAAAACATTCAGTACTTC
CASSWGTGLAKNIQYF
>TRBJ2-5|TRBV5-4|.|TRBD2
TGTGCCAGCAGCTTGTCCGGGGGAGCGGGGGGAGAGACCCAGTACTTC
CASSLSGGAGGETQYF
>TRBJ1-2|TRBV6-1|.|.
TGTGCCAGCAGCCTATCTTCAGGGGCCCTCTATGGCTACACCTTC
CASSLSSGALYGYTF
>TRBJ1-6|TRBV4-3|.|TRBD1
TGCGCCAGCAGCCAAGATAGGACAGGGAATTCACCCCTCCACTTT
CASSQDRTGNSPLHF
>TRBJ2-3|TRBV2|.|TRBD2
TGTGCCAGCAGAAGGACTAGCGGTCTCACAGATACGCAGTATTTT
CASRRTSGLTDTQYF
>TRBJ1-5|TRBV4-2|.|.
TGTGCCAGCAGCCAACCCCTTGCGGCCGACAATCAGCCCCAGCATTTT
CASSQPLAADNQPQHF
>TRBJ1-1|TRBV29-1|once|.
TGCAGCGTTGAATCGCAGGCCGAACCGAACACTGAAGCTTTCTTT
CSVESQAEPNTEAFF
>TRBJ2-7|TRBV5-1|.|TRBD2
TGCGCCAGCAGCTTGGTTCTAGCGGGGGGCACATCCTACGAGCAGTACTTC
CASSLVLAGGTSYEQYF
>TRBJ1-5|TRBV5-6|.|.
TGTGCCAGCCATAACCGGCGGGTGAATAGCAATCAGCCCCAGCATTTT
CASHNRRVNSNQPQHF
>TRBJ2-5|TRBV5-8|.|TRBD1
TGTGCCAGCAGCCCGGGACAGGAAGAGACCCAGTACTTC
CASSPGQEETQYF
>TRBJ1-1|TRBV19|.|TRBD1
TGTGCCAGTACCAGCATTGCCGGGGACAGGAAGAACACTGAAGCTTTCTTT
CASTSIAGDRKNTEAFF
>TRBJ2-6|TRBV4-1|.|.
TGCGCCAGCGGAACGGGGGGCAAGTCTGGGGCCAACGTCCTGACTTTC
CASGTGGKSGANVLTF
>TRBJ1-2|TRBV9|.|.
TGTGCCAGCAGCGTAGTGGGGGGGACCTATGGCTACACCTTC
CASSVVGGTYGYTF
>TRBJ1-2|TRBV6-5|.|.
TGTGCCAGTGCAGGAATCAACTATGGCTACACCTTC
CASAGINYGYTF
>TRBJ2-4|TRBV25-1|.|.
TGTGCCAGCAGTGAACGGACGGGAAATAACATTCAGTACTTC
CASSERTGNNIQYF
>TRBJ2-3|TRBV6-6|.|TRBD2
TGTGCCAGCAGTTACTCCTTAGCGGGGCTCACAGATACGCAGTATTTT
CASSYSLAGLTDTQYF
>TRBJ1-1|TRBV18|few|.
TGTGCCAGCTCACTTCTAGGGGACACTGAAGCTTTCTTT
CASSLLGDTEAFF
>TRBJ2-1|TRBV5-6|.|TRBD2
TGTGCCAGCAGCTGGGGACTAGCGGAACTCAACAATGAGCAGTTCTTC
CASSWGLAELNNEQFF
>TRBJ2-1|TRBV10-1|.|TRBD1
TGCGCCAGCAGTGCCACCCAGACAGGGAGCTCCTACAATGAGCAGTTCTTC
CASSATQTGSSYNEQFF
>TRBJ2-1|TRBV11-1|.|.
TGTGCCAGCAGCTTAGCCCACTTTTGGTCCTACAATGAGCAGTTCTTC
CASSLAHFWSYNEQFF
>TRBJ1-5|TRBV28|.|.
TGTGCCAGCAGTTTTAGGCGTGGGTTGGGGGCAGGGAGCAATCAGCCCCAGCATTTT
CASSFRRGLGAGSNQPQHF
>TRBJ2-7|TRBV2|.|.
TGTGCCAGCGGGGTGACAGGAGGTTCCTACGAGCAGTACTTC
CASGVTGGSYEQYF
>TRBJ1-5|TRBV6-1|.|.
TGTGCCAGCAGTGATAAGCTTCTTATACAGCCCCAGCATTTT
CASSDKLLIQPQHF
>TRBJ1-5|TRBV2|.|.
TGTGCCAGCAGTGAAGCGCTTCCGGGGGGGGATAGGGAGCCCCAGCATTTT
CASSEALPGGDREPQHF
>TRBJ2-7|TRBV5-6|.|TRBD1
TGTGCCAGCAGCCAACCCGGGACAGGGGTAATCGAGCAGTACTTC
CASSQPGTGVIEQYF
>TRBJ1-2|TRBV6-1|.|.
TGTGCCAGCAGTGCCCGAGGGGTGGGGGGGCCCTATGGCTACACCTTC
CASSARGVGGPYGYTF
>TRBJ1-1|TRBV6-1|.|.
TGTGCCAGCAGTGAATTCCCCCGGGGAGCCGTCATGAACACTGAAGCTTTCTTT
CASSEFPRGAVMNTEAFF
>TRBJ1-4|TRBV15|few|.
TGTGCCACCAGCAGAGATACTCCGAGTAATGAAAAACTGTTTTTT
CATSRDTPSNEKLFF
>TRBJ1-1|TRBV10-1|.|.
TGCGCCAGCAGTGAGGCGGTAGGCACTGAAGCTTTCTTT
CASSEAVGTEAFF
>TRBJ1-2|TRBV28|.|TRBD1
TGTGCCAGCAGTGGGGACAGGGGGGACTATGGCTACACCTTC
CASSGDRGDYGYTF
>TRBJ1-1|TRBV5-1|.|.
TGCGCCAGCAGCTTGGGAGGCAACAGGGCCGACACTGAAGCTTTCTTT
CASSLGGNRADTEAFF